Following are 7 T cell receptor beta chains from one sample sequenced in a study of OX40 agonist ivuxolimab in advanced cancers. Measured with immunoSEQ multiplex PCR; TCRdb has only the in-frame clones, and not every one. The table records about 54,000 clones, more than 85% of them present only once. The specimen was CD4+ or CD8+ T cells sorted from blood, collected in a trial of the OX40 agonist ivuxolimab. The receptors here all came from an adult with an advanced solid tumor such as melanoma, head and neck, liver or kidney cancer.

The CDR3 reads CASSELRGYSNQPQHF. The CDR3 DNA is TGTGCCAGCAGTGAGCTAAGGGGTTATAGCAATCAGCCCCAGCATTTT. This rearrangement joins TRBV6-1 to TRBJ1-5, with a weak D call TRBD1 (5 bases). Germline CDR1 reads MNHNS; CDR2 reads SASEGT. The CDR3 totals 16 residues. Trimming took 3 bases from V and 0 from J, leaving 12 bases between them.

This clone occurred a few times. This rearrangement joins TRBV4-1 to TRBJ1-1, with no clear D. CDR1 is MGHRA, CDR2 YSYEKL, per germline. The CDR3 sequence is 15 residues long. V was clipped by 0 bases and J by 5 bases, with 13 bases between them. CDR3 coding DNA: TGCGCCAGCAGCCAAGATTTCGTCTCTCCGACTGAAGCTTTCTTT. Protein product: CASSQDFVSPTEAFF.

The rearrangement joins TRBV7-2 to TRBJ2-3; 10 nucleotides align to TRBD2. V trimming: 5 bases; J trimming: 4 bases; junction bases outside the gene matches: 9. This CDR3 region has 16 residues. Germline CDR1 and CDR2: SGHTA and FQGNSA. The CDR3 spells CASSRDPSGRSDTQYF. As DNA, the CDR3 is TGTGCCAGCAGCCGGGACCCTAGCGGGAGATCAGATACGCAGTATTTT.

This sequence joins TRBV7-9 and TRBJ2-1, with TRBD2 matching over 10 bases. After removal of 6 bases from V and 2 bases from J, the junction contained 10 bases not matched to a gene. The CDR3 runs to 17 residues. CDR1 SEHNR and CDR2 FQNEAQ come from the germline V gene (reference sequence). The CDR3 protein is CASSGVAGGSTYNEQFF. The CDR3 coding sequence is TGTGCCAGCAGTGGGGTAGCGGGGGGATCGACCTACAATGAGCAGTTCTTC.

This chain connects TRBV19 to TRBJ2-5, with D perhaps assigned TRBD1 or TRBD2 (5 bases each). The germline V gene has CDR1 LNHDA and CDR2 SQIVND (reference sequence). The germline V and J ends were trimmed by 3 bases and 1 base, with 9 bases remaining between them. The CDR3 contains 14 residues. CDR3 bases: TGTGCCAGTAGTATGGGACCTTTCCAAGAGACCCAGTACTTC. Translated: CASSMGPFQETQYF.

The chain combines TRBV7-9 with TRBJ2-3; no firm D call. Trimming took 2 bases from V and 3 from J, leaving 6 bases between them. This CDR3 region has 13 residues. Germline lookup yields CDR1 SEHNR and CDR2 FQNEAQ (reference sequence). CDR3 residues: CASSLSVTDTQYF. The CDR3 bases are TGTGCCAGCAGCTTATCGGTAACAGATACGCAGTATTTT. The complete variable domain, with remaining parts taken from reference TRBV7-9 and TRBJ2-3, reads DTGVSQNPRHKITKRGQNVTFRCDPISEHNRLYWYRQTLGQGPEFLTYFQNEAQLEKSRLLSDRFSAERPKGSFSTLEIQRTEQGDSAMYLCASSLSVTDTQYFGPGTRLTVL.

V usage is TRBV7-2 and J usage is TRBJ2-7; 12 nucleotides line up with TRBD2. The CDR3 totals 15 residues. Losses at the gene ends were 4 bases for V and 2 bases for J; bases not matched to a gene: 3. Per germline, CDR1 SGHTA and CDR2 FQGNSA. The CDR3 nucleotides are TGTGCCAGCAGCTGGGCTAGCGGGAGGGCCTACGAGCAGTACTTC. It translates to CASSWASGRAYEQYF.